These 30 T cell receptor beta chains were sequenced from one sample in a study of blood T cell repertoires in COVID-19. Produced via immunoSEQ multiplex PCR; TCRdb's table is partial and in-frame only. The data contain about 72,000 clones, around nine tenths of them seen just once; the ten biggest clones take up over 10%. The source material was peripheral blood. These receptor sequences come from a woman between 55 and 75 years old with acute or convalescent COVID-19.

The chain combines TRBV6-2 or TRBV6-3 with TRBJ2-7; the D is unclear. Between the trimmed V and J ends, which lost 8 bases and 2 bases, there was a span of 16 bases. The CDR3 is 14 amino acids. Germline loops: CDR1 MNHEY, CDR2 SVGEGT. In nucleotides, the CDR3 is TGTGCCAGCTGCCCAGGAGACTCAACCTACGAGCAGTACTTC. Protein product: CASCPGDSTYEQYF.

The V call is TRBV19, the J call TRBJ2-7; 9 bases map to TRBD1. Germline V CDR1 and CDR2: LNHDA, SQIVND (reference sequence). V trimming: 6 bases; J trimming: 6 bases; junction bases outside the gene matches: 9. The CDR3 spans 14 residues. Here the CDR3 reads CASRNRDRASEQYF. As DNA, the CDR3 is TGTGCCAGTAGAAACCGGGACAGGGCAAGCGAGCAGTACTTC. The complete variable domain, with remaining parts taken from reference TRBV19 and TRBJ2-7, reads DGGITQSPKYLFRKEGQNVTLSCEQNLNHDAMYWYRQDPGQGLRLIYYSQIVNDFQKGDIAEGYSVSREKKESFPLTVTSAQKNPTAFYLCASRNRDRASEQYFGPGTRLTVT.

CDR3 in amino acids: CASSEAWTGRNEQFF. The CDR3 bases are TGTGCCAGCAGCGAGGCCTGGACTGGTCGCAATGAGCAGTTCTTC. The chain employs TRBV9 and TRBJ2-1; weak D call: TRBD2 (5 bases). CDR3 length: 15 residues. V dropped 3 bases and J dropped 6 bases, with 16 bases sitting between them. Germline CDR1 SGDLS, CDR2 YYNGEE.

This clone has more than one count but fewer than ten. The V gene is TRBV23-1, the J gene TRBJ2-7, with D maybe TRBD1 (5 bases). TRBV23-1 is recorded as an ORF, its role being uncertain. Trimming shortened V by 6 bases and J by 5 bases, and 20 bases separated the two germline ends. The CDR3 loop spans 15 amino acids. CDR3 residues: CASRPQVLRLNEQYF. CDR3 in DNA: TGCGCCAGCAGACCACAGGTCCTCAGGTTGAACGAGCAGTACTTC.

This chain connects TRBV28 to TRBJ1-2; 8 bases are shared with TRBD1. Trimming cost V 5 bases and J 8 bases; bases outside gene matches: 10. The CDR3 runs to 14 residues. Germline V gene lookup returns CDR1 MDHEN and CDR2 SYDVKM. CDR3 DNA: TGTGCCAGCAGTGACCCCGGGACAGGACCCGGCTACACCTTC. Protein: CASSDPGTGPGYTF.

The chain uses TRBV3-1 (or the pseudogene TRBV3-2) and TRBJ1-4; TRBD1 matches at 7 bases. From germline, CDR1 is LGHDT and CDR2 YNNKEL (reference sequence). This CDR3 has 16 residues. With V trimmed by 4 bases and J by 5 bases, 10 bases remained unmatched. CDR3 DNA sequence: TGTGCCAGCAGCCTTAGGGTAGGGGGCGAGAATGAAAAACTGTTTTTT. This gives the protein CASSLRVGGENEKLFF.

The rearrangement links TRBV5-1 to TRBJ1-2, with D maybe TRBD1 (5 bases). V was trimmed by 4 bases and J by 0 bases, leaving 19 bases between them. The CDR3 consists of 17 residues. Germline CDR1 and CDR2: SGHRS and YFSETQ. The CDR3 DNA follows: TGCGCCAGCAGCCCCGATAGGGGAATCCCTCCTAACTATGGCTACACCTTC. This translates into CASSPDRGIPPNYGYTF.

The rearrangement joins TRBV7-8 to TRBJ1-4; maybe TRBD1 (5 bases). The CDR3 covers 20 residues. V lost 5 bases to trimming and J lost 7 bases, with 32 bases between them. Germline values: CDR1 SGHVS, CDR2 FQNEAQ. Here the CDR3 DNA reads TGTGCCAGCAGCCCAGGCTGGAGGGGTACCGGGGCCCTAGCGGTTGAAAAACTGTTTTTT. This translates into CASSPGWRGTGALAVEKLFF.

J is TRBJ1-2 and V is TRBV5-6, with 8 bases aligning to TRBD1. CDR3 length equals 12 residues. Germline CDR1 SGHDT, CDR2 YYEEEE. V trimming: 6 bases; J trimming: 8 bases; junction bases outside the gene matches: 6. In DNA, the CDR3 is TGTGCCAGCACCGGACAGGGACGCGGCTACACCTTC. Residues: CASTGQGRGYTF.

This rearrangement joins TRBV28 to TRBJ2-1; 10 positions agree with TRBD1. Germline trimming cut 5 bases from V and 4 bases from J; bases unmatched to any gene: 5. CDR1 is MDHEN and CDR2 is SYDVKM in the germline V gene. The CDR3 has 15 residues. Here the CDR3 reads CASSQGTGVYNEQFF. The CDR3 DNA follows: TGTGCCAGCAGTCAGGGGACAGGGGTTTACAATGAGCAGTTCTTC.

The chain has TRBV5-6 and TRBJ1-5, with TRBD1 as a possible D gene (6 bases). Trimming stripped 2 bases from V and 0 bases from J, with 15 bases between. Per the germline V gene, CDR1 is SGHDT and CDR2 is YYEEEE. The CDR3 consists of 17 residues. CDR3 sequence reads: CASSFFTGTHSNQPQHF. The CDR3 coding sequence is TGTGCCAGCAGCTTTTTTACCGGGACACATAGCAATCAGCCCCAGCATTTT. Drawing the rest from reference TRBV5-6 and TRBJ1-5, the complete variable domain is DAGVTQSPTHLIKTRGQQVTLRCSPKSGHDTVSWYQQALGQGPQFIFQYYEEEERQRGNFPDRFSGHQFPNYSSELNVNALLLGDSALYLCASSFFTGTHSNQPQHFGDGTRLSIL.

The rearrangement uses TRBV25-1 and TRBJ1-4, with D maybe TRBD1 (5 bases). The germline V gene encodes CDR1 MGHDK and CDR2 SYGVNS. V gave up 5 bases and J gave up 5 bases, with 15 bases separating them. CDR3 length: 15 amino acids. The DNA of the CDR3 is TGTGCCAGCAGTCCCCGCCAGGGAGGAAATGAAAAACTGTTTTTT. Amino acids: CASSPRQGGNEKLFF.

The rearrangement links TRBV7-9 to TRBJ2-1; D gene uncertain. Trimming took 5 bases from V and 3 from J, leaving 11 bases between them. CDR1 is SEHNR, CDR2 FQNEAQ, per germline (reference sequence). CDR3 length: 14 residues. The CDR3, as DNA: TGTGCCAGCAGCCCCGGTCAAGACTACAATGAGCAGTTCTTC. It translates to CASSPGQDYNEQFF.

The chain employs TRBV19 and TRBJ2-5; 9 nucleotides match TRBD2. Per the germline V gene, CDR1 is LNHDA and CDR2 is SQIVND (reference sequence). V lost 6 bases, J lost 1 base, and 12 bases stayed unmatched. The CDR3 is made up of 17 amino acids. This chain's CDR3 is CASRLSSSGGIQETQYF. CDR3 DNA sequence: TGTGCCAGTAGGTTGTCGTCGAGCGGGGGGATCCAAGAGACCCAGTACTTC.

The gene calls are TRBV25-1 and TRBJ2-2, with 9 bases lining up with TRBD1. This CDR3 is built from 16 residues. Germline-derived CDR1 and CDR2 are MGHDK and SYGVNS. The V gene end was trimmed by 7 bases and the J gene end by 3 bases; junction bases not matched to a gene: 9. DNA of the CDR3: TGTGCCAGCACCGAAACCTGGACAGGGGACACCGGGGAGCTGTTTTTT. Translated, it gives CASTETWTGDTGELFF.

This chain connects TRBV27 to TRBJ2-1, with 7 bases lining up with TRBD2. The trim removed 1 base at V and 0 bases at J, leaving 3 bases unmatched. Germline V gives CDR1 MNHEY, CDR2 SMNVEV (reference sequence). The CDR3 covers 16 residues. The CDR3, as DNA: TGTGCCAGCAGTTTATGGGGAGGGATCTCCTACAATGAGCAGTTCTTC. Protein sequence: CASSLWGGISYNEQFF.

This clone was observed a single time. The chain employs TRBV5-1 and TRBJ1-1; perhaps TRBD1 as D (5 bases). The CDR3 spans 14 residues. The V end lost 1 base, the J end lost 2 bases, and 9 bases lay between the germline ends. Germline assignment: CDR1 SGHRS and CDR2 YFSETQ. Here the CDR3 reads CASSLLTGNTEAFF. The CDR3 nucleotides read TGCGCCAGCAGCTTGCTCACAGGAAACACTGAAGCTTTCTTT.

The V and J genes are TRBV19 and TRBJ2-2, with 10 bases that match TRBD2. Germline-derived CDR1 and CDR2 are LNHDA and SQIVND (reference sequence). Losses at the gene ends were 5 bases for V and 4 bases for J; bases not matched to a gene: 7. This CDR3 comprises 16 residues. CDR3 sequence: CASSVLAGLGTGELFF. CDR3 nucleotide sequence: TGTGCCAGTAGTGTACTAGCGGGGCTGGGCACCGGGGAGCTGTTTTTT.

V and J are TRBV18 and TRBJ2-5; D might be TRBD2 (6 bases). Germline CDR1 reads KGHSH; CDR2 reads LQKENI. The CDR3 is made up of 15 amino acids. The V gene lost 2 bases and the J gene lost 2 bases, with 12 bases spanning the gap. CDR3 protein: CASSPNRRVQETQYF. The DNA of the CDR3 is TGTGCCAGCTCACCAAACAGGAGGGTTCAAGAGACCCAGTACTTC.

The chain links TRBV19 to TRBJ1-1; D is perhaps TRBD1 (6 bases). The germline CDR1 and CDR2 sequences are LNHDA and SQIVND (reference sequence). Trimming pared 7 bases from V and 5 bases from J, leaving 17 bases between. The CDR3 loop spans 14 amino acids. CDR3 DNA: TGTGCCAGTATGATGGGGACATGGGGGACTGAAGCTTTCTTT. Translated: CASMMGTWGTEAFF.

V is TRBV3-1 (or the pseudogene TRBV3-2) and J is TRBJ1-4; 7 bases map to TRBD1. The germline V gene has CDR1 LGHDT and CDR2 YNNKEL (reference sequence). The CDR3 has 15 amino acids. Trimming removed 6 bases from V and 2 bases from J; junction bases left unmatched: 6. CDR3 nucleotides: TGTGCCAGCAGACCACAGGGGAGGACTAATGAAAAACTGTTTTTT. The encoded protein is CASRPQGRTNEKLFF.

The chain has TRBV18 and TRBJ1-1; 8 nucleotides agree with TRBD1. The J segment lost 3 bases and the V segment lost 3 bases, leaving 6 bases of the junction unmatched. The CDR3 totals 15 residues. CDR1 and CDR2 (germline): KGHSH, LQKENI. The CDR3 nucleotides are TGTGCCAGCTCACCGCGGACAGGGAGGGACACTGAAGCTTTCTTT. This gives the protein CASSPRTGRDTEAFF.

The rearrangement joins TRBV5-1 to TRBJ2-3, with D possibly TRBD2 on 7 matching bases. V lost 4 bases to trimming and J lost 3 bases, with 21 bases between them. The germline gives CDR1 SGHRS, CDR2 YFSETQ. The CDR3 is made up of 17 amino acids. The CDR3 sequence: CASSNTRGGGETDTQYF. The CDR3 nucleotides read TGCGCCAGCAGCAATACCCGAGGCGGGGGCGAAACAGATACGCAGTATTTT.

This chain connects TRBV20-1 to TRBJ1-3; D not certain. The CDR3 runs to 14 residues. V was pared by 3 bases and J by 0 bases, with 9 bases between. Germline lookup yields CDR1 DFQATT and CDR2 SNEGSKA (reference sequence). The CDR3 region is CSASVDNSGNTIYF. CDR3 DNA sequence: TGCAGTGCTAGTGTCGACAACTCTGGAAACACCATATATTTT.

The genes are TRBV7-3 and TRBJ2-3; 10 nucleotides agree with TRBD2. V lost 5 bases, J lost 3 bases, and 11 bases stayed unmatched. Germline V gives CDR1 SGHTA, CDR2 FQGTGA. This CDR3 region has 17 residues. The CDR3 DNA reads as TGTGCCAGCAGCCCGAGCACTAGCGGGGTTTGGACAGATACGCAGTATTTT. Amino acids: CASSPSTSGVWTDTQYF.

The rearrangement uses TRBV5-5 and TRBJ2-5; 7 positions agree with TRBD1. The V gene end was trimmed by 0 bases and the J gene end by 4 bases; junction bases not matched to a gene: 3. The CDR3 is made up of 14 amino acids. Germline CDR1 SGHKS, CDR2 YYEKEE (reference sequence). The CDR3 is CASSLEGGRETQYF. CDR3 sequence (DNA): TGTGCCAGCAGCTTGGAAGGGGGCAGAGAGACCCAGTACTTC.

The chain couples TRBV6-5 to TRBJ1-2; D gene ambiguous. CDR1 MNHEY and CDR2 SVGAGI come from the germline V gene. This CDR3 is built from 15 residues. V was trimmed by 2 bases and J by 5 bases, leaving 15 bases between them. In DNA, the CDR3 is TGTGCCAGCAGTTACGATGCCCCAGGCCAGTATGGCTACACCTTC. Amino acid sequence: CASSYDAPGQYGYTF.

V usage is TRBV7-9 and J usage is TRBJ2-3; 12 bases fit TRBD2. Germline assignment: CDR1 SEHNR and CDR2 FQNEAQ (reference sequence). The V segment lost 5 bases and the J segment 6 bases; nucleotides outside the gene matches: 6. The CDR3 totals 15 residues. The DNA for the CDR3 is TGTGCCAGCAGCCCTAGCGGGGGGGCGGTGGATACGCAGTATTTT. It is translated as CASSPSGGAVDTQYF.

The chain is built from TRBV4-1 and TRBJ2-7; D is unresolved. There are 11 residues in the CDR3. CDR1 is MGHRA and CDR2 is YSYEKL in the germline V gene. V was clipped by 4 bases and J by 3 bases, with 4 bases between them. As DNA, the CDR3 is TGCGCCAGCAGCCGAGGCTACGAGCAGTACTTC. This sequence encodes CASSRGYEQYF.

The V and J genes are TRBV27 and TRBJ2-1; D is ambiguous. V shed 3 bases and J shed 6 bases, with 3 bases lying between them. Germline CDR1 and CDR2: MNHEY and SMNVEV (reference sequence). CDR3 length: 11 amino acids. CDR3 bases: TGTGCCAGCAGTTTCGGCAATGAGCAGTTCTTC. Translated: CASSFGNEQFF.